Listed below are T cell receptor beta chains from one sample, sequenced in a study of blood T cell repertoires in COVID-19. TCRdb's table, derived via immunoSEQ multiplex PCR, lists solely in-frame clones and lacks some. The sample carries 95,000 to 110,000 clones, approximately 88% recorded once. Sequenced input: peripheral blood. The receptors were gathered from a man in his 60s with acute or convalescent COVID-19. Each CDR3 is given with its conserved first and last residue. Fields, in order: D gene, clone size, V gene, J gene, CDR3 protein, CDR3 DNA. D genes are given only for firm matches. Size is stated for part of the rows, as once, few or many counts, or as a class when the clone is expanded.

>-|-|TRBV5-4|TRBJ2-7
CASSFLVTQLSYEQYF
TGTGCCAGCAGCTTCTTAGTGACTCAACTCTCCTACGAGCAGTACTTC
>TRBD1|-|TRBV5-1|TRBJ2-2
CASSLTGDPNTGELFF
TGCGCCAGCAGCTTGACAGGGGACCCGAACACCGGGGAGCTGTTTTTT
>-|once|TRBV19|TRBJ2-5
CASSQAGLSETQYF
TGTGCCAGTAGCCAGGCGGGACTGTCTGAGACCCAGTACTTC
>-|-|TRBV5-5|TRBJ2-5
CASSQRGGETQYF
TGTGCCAGCAGCCAGAGGGGAGGCGAGACCCAGTACTTC
>TRBD2|-|TRBV20-1|TRBJ2-5
CSASFLAGRAPQYF
TGCAGTGCTAGTTTTCTAGCGGGACGAGCGCCCCAGTACTTC
>-|-|TRBV30|TRBJ1-1
CAWSRGGSNTEAFF
TGTGCCTGGAGTCGCGGGGGCTCGAACACTGAAGCTTTCTTT
>-|-|TRBV7-9|TRBJ2-3
CASSLSLRDTQYF
TGTGCCAGCAGCTTATCCCTGAGGGATACGCAGTATTTT
>-|-|TRBV24-1|TRBJ2-1
CATSDGSGGDNEQFF
TGTGCCACCAGTGATGGGAGCGGAGGAGACAATGAGCAGTTCTTC
>-|-|TRBV7-2|TRBJ1-6
CASSLRRSSYNSPLHF
TGTGCCAGCAGCTTAAGGCGGAGCTCCTATAATTCACCCCTCCACTTT
>-|-|TRBV12-3/TRBV12-4|TRBJ1-5
CASSLSGWQQHF
TGTGCCAGCAGTTTAAGTGGTTGGCAGCAGCATTTT
>TRBD1|-|TRBV19|TRBJ1-2
CASSIGGTVGYTF
TGTGCCAGTAGTATAGGTGGGACAGTTGGCTACACCTTC
>TRBD1|-|TRBV7-9|TRBJ2-5
CASSPTGETQYF
TGTGCCAGCAGCCCGACAGGGGAGACCCAGTACTTC
>-|-|TRBV3-1/TRBV3-2|TRBJ1-2
CASEPSTGQPYGYTF
TGTGCCAGCGAACCAAGTACAGGACAACCCTATGGCTACACCTTC
>TRBD1|few|TRBV12-3/TRBV12-4|TRBJ1-5
CASSRQGNQPQHF
TGTGCCAGCAGCCGACAGGGGAATCAGCCCCAGCATTTT
>-|-|TRBV30|TRBJ1-4
CAWSPREEKLFF
TGTGCCTGGAGCCCCCGGGAAGAAAAACTGTTTTTT
>-|-|TRBV3-1/TRBV3-2|TRBJ2-5
CASSQDQAGQETQYF
TGTGCCAGCAGCCAAGATCAGGCAGGCCAAGAGACCCAGTACTTC